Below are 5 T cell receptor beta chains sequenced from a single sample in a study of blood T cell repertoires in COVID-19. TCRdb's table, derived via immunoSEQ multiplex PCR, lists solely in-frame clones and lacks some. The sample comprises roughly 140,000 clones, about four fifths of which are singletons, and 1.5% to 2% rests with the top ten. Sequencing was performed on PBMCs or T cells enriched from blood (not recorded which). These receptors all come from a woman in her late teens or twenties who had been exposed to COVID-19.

The CDR3 nucleotides read TGCGCCAGCAGGGACAGCTTCGAGGATGGCTACACCTTC. Its protein product is CASRDSFEDGYTF. The chain joins TRBV5-1 to TRBJ1-2; D is possibly TRBD1 (6 bases). V was shortened by 5 bases and J by 6 bases, with 14 bases between the two germline ends. Looked up from germline, CDR1 is SGHRS and CDR2 is YFSETQ. This CDR3 is built from 13 residues.

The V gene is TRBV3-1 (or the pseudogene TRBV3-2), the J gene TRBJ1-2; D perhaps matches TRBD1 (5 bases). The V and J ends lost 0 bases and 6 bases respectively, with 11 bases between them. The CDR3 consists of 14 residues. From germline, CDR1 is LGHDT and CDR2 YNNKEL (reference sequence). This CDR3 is CASSQDLGTNGYTF. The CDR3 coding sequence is TGTGCCAGCAGCCAAGATTTAGGGACTAATGGCTACACCTTC.

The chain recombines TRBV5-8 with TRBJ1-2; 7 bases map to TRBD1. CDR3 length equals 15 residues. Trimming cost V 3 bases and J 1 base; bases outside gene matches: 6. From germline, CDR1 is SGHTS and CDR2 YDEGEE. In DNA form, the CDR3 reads TGTGCCAGCAGCTCCCAGGACAGGCGTAACTATGGCTACACCTTC. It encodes CASSSQDRRNYGYTF.

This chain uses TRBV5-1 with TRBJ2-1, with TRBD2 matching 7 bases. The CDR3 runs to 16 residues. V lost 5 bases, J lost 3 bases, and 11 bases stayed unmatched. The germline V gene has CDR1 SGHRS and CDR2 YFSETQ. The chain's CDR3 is CASSLLLAGVYNEQFF. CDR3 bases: TGCGCCAGCAGTCTTCTCCTGGCGGGAGTCTACAATGAGCAGTTCTTC.

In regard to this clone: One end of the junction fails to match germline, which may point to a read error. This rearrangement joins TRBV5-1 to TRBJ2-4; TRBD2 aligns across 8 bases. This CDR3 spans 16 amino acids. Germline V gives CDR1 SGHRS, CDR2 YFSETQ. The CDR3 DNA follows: TGCGCCAGCAGCTTGATACCGACTAGCGCCACAAACATTCAGTACTTC. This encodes CASSLIPTSATNIQYF.